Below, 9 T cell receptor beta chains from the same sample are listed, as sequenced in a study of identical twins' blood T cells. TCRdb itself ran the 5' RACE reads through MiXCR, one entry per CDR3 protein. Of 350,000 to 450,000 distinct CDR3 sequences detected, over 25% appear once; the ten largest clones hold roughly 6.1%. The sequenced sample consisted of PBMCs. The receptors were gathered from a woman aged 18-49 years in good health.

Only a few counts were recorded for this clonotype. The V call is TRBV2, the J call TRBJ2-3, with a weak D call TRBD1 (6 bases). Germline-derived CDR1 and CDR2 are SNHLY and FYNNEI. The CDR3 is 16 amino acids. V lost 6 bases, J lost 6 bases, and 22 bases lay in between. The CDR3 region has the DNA TGTGCCAGCAGAAACGAACATGACAGGAGTAAGGATACGCAGTATTTT. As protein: CASRNEHDRSKDTQYF.

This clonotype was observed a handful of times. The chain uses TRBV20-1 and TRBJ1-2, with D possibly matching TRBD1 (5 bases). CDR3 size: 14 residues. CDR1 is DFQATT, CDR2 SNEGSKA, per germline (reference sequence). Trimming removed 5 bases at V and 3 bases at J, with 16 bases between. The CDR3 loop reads CSAPPPGSDYGYTF. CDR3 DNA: TGCAGTGCTCCCCCCCCAGGGAGCGACTATGGCTACACCTTC.

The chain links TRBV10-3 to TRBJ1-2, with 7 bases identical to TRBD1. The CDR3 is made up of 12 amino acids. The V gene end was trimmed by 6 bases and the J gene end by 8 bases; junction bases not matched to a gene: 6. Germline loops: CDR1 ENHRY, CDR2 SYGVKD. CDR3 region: CAISDSGQGYTF. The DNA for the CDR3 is TGTGCCATCAGCGACTCGGGACAGGGCTACACCTTC.

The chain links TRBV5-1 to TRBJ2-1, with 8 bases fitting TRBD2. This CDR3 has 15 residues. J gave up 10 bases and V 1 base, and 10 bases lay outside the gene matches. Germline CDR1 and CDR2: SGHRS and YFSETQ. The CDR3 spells CASSLRPSGLEEQFF. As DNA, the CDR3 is TGCGCCAGCAGCTTGAGGCCTAGCGGGCTTGAGGAGCAGTTCTTC.

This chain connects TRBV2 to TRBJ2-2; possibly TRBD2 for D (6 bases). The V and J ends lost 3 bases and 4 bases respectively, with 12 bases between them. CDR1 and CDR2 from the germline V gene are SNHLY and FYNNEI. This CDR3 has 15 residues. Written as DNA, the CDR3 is TGTGCCAGCAGTGAGGGCGGGACGAGCACCGGGGAGCTGTTTTTT. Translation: CASSEGGTSTGELFF.

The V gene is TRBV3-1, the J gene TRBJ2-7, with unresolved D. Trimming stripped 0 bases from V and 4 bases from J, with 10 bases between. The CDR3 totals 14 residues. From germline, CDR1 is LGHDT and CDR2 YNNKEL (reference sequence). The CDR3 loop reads CASSQEVGIYEQYF. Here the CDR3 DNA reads TGTGCCAGCAGCCAAGAAGTGGGGATTTACGAGCAGTACTTC.

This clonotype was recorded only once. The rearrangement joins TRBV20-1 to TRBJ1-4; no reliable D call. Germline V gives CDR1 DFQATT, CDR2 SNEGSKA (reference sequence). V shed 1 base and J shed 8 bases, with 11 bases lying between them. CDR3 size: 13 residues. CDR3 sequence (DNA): TGCAGTGCTAGAGGAGCCCTCTCAGAAAAACTGTTTTTT. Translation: CSARGALSEKLFF.

This CDR3 reads CASSLSGTPTNYGYTF. The CDR3 bases are TGTGCCAGCAGTTTAAGCGGGACACCGACTAACTATGGCTACACCTTC. This rearrangement joins TRBV27 to TRBJ1-2; the D gene is possibly TRBD1 (6 bases). The CDR3 loop spans 16 amino acids. The germline V and J ends were trimmed by 2 bases and 0 bases, with 13 bases remaining between them. The germline CDR1 and CDR2 sequences are MNHEY and SMNVEV (reference sequence).

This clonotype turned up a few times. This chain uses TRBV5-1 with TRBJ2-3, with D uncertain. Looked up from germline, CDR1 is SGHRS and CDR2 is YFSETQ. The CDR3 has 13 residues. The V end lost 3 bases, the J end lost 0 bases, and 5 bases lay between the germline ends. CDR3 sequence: CASSSDSTDTQYF. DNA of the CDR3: TGCGCCAGCAGCTCTGACAGCACAGATACGCAGTATTTT.